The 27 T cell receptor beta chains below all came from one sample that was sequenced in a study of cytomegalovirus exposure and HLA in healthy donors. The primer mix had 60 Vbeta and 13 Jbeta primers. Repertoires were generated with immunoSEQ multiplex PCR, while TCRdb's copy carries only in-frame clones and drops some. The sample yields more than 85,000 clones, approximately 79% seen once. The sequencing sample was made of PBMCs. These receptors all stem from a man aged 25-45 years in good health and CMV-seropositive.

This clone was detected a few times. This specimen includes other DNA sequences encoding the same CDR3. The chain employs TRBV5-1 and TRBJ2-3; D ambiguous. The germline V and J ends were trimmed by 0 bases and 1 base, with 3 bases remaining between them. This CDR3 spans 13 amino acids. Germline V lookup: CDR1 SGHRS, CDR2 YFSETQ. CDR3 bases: TGCGCCAGCAGCTTGGCCGGCACAGATACGCAGTATTTT. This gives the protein CASSLAGTDTQYF.

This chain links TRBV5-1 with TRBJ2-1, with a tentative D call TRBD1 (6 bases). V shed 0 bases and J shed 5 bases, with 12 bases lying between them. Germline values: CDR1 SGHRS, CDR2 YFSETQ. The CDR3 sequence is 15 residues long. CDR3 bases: TGCGCCAGCAGCTTGGCGGAAGGGACAAACAATGAGCAGTTCTTC. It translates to CASSLAEGTNNEQFF.

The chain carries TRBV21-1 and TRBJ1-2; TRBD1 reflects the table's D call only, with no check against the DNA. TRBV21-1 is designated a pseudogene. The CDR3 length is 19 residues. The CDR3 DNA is TGTGCCAGCAGCAAAGACCCCGGGACAGGGGATAAGGGATCCTATGGCTACACCTTC. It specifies CASSKDPGTGDKGSYGYTF.

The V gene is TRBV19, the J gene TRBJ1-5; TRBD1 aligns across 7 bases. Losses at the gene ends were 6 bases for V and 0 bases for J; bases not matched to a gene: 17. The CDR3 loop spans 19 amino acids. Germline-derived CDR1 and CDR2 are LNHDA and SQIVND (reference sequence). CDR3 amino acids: CASRREGAAGSYSNQPQHF. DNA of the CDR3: TGTGCCAGTAGGCGAGAGGGGGCAGCGGGTTCCTATAGCAATCAGCCCCAGCATTTT.

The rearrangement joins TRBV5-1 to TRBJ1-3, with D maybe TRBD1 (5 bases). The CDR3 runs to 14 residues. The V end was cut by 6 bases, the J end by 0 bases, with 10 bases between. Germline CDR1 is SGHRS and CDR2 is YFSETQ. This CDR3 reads CASTPDSSGNTIYF. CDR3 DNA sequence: TGCGCCAGCACCCCCGACAGCTCTGGAAACACCATATATTTT.

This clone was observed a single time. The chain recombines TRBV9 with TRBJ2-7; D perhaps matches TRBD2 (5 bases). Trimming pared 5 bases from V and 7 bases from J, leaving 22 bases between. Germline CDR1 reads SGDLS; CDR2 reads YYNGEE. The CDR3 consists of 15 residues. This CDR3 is CASSPSWGLKDEQYF. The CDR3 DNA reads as TGTGCCAGCAGTCCTAGCTGGGGTTTGAAGGATGAGCAGTACTTC. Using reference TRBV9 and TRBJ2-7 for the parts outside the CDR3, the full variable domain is DSGVTQTPKHLITATGQRVTLRCSPRSGDLSVYWYQQSLDQGLQFLIQYYNGEERAKGNILERFSAQQFPDLHSELNLSSLELGDSALYFCASSPSWGLKDEQYFGPGTRLTVT.

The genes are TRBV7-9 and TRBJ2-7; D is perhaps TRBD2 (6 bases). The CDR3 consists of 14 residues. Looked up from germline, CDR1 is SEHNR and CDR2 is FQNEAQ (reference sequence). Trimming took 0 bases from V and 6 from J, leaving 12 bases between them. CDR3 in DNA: TGTGCCAGCAGCTTAGCAGGAGGGGTGGTCGAGCAGTACTTC. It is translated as CASSLAGGVVEQYF.

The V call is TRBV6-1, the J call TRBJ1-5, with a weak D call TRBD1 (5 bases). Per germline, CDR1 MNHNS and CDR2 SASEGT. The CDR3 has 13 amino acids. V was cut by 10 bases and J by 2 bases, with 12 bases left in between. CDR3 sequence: CATAGGGNQPQHF. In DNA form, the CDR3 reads TGTGCCACCGCGGGAGGGGGCAATCAGCCCCAGCATTTT.

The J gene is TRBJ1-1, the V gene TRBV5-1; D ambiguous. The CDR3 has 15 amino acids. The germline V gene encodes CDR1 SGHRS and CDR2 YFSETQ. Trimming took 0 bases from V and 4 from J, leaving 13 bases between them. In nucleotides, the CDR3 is TGCGCCAGCAGCTTGGGAGCGGGGTTGAGCACTGAAGCTTTCTTT. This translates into CASSLGAGLSTEAFF. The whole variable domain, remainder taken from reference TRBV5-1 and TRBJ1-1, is KAGVTQTPRYLIKTRGQQVTLSCSPISGHRSVSWYQQTPGQGLQFLFEYFSETQRNKGNFPGRFSGRQFSNSRSEMNVSTLELGDSALYLCASSLGAGLSTEAFFGQGTRLTVV.

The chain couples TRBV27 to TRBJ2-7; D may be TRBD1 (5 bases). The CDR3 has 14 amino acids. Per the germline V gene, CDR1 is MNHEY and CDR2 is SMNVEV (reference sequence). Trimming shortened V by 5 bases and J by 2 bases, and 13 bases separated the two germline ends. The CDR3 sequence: CASSLRQFPYEQYF. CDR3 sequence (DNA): TGTGCCAGCAGTCTCAGACAGTTCCCCTACGAGCAGTACTTC.

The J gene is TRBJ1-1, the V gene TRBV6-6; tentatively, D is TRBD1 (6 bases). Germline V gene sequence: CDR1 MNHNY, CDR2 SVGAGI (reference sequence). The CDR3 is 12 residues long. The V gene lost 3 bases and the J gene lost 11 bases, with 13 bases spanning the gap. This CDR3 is CASSYTGPLAFF. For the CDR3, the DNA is TGTGCCAGCAGTTATACAGGGCCCTTGGCTTTCTTT.

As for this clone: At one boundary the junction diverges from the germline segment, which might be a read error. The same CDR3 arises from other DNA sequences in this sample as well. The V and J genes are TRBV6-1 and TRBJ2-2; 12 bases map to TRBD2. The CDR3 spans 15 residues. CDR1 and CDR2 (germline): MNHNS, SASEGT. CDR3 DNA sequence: TGTGCCAGCAGTGAACTAGCGGGGGGGCCCGGAGAGCTGTTTTTT. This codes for CASSELAGGPGELFF.

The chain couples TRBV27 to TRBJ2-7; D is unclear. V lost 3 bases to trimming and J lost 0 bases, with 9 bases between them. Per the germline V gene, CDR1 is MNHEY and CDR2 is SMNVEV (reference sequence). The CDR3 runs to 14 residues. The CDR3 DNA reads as TGTGCCAGCAGTTTTGGCATACGCTCCTACGAGCAGTACTTC. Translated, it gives CASSFGIRSYEQYF.

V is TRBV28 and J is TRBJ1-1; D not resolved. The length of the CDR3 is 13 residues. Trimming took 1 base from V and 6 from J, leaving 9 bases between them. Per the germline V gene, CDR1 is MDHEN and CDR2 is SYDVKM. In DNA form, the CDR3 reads TGTGCCAGCAGTTTATTGAAGCGATCTGAAGCTTTCTTT. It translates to CASSLLKRSEAFF. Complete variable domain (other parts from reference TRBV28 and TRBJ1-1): DVKVTQSSRYLVKRTGEKVFLECVQDMDHENMFWYRQDPGLGLRLIYFSYDVKMKEKGDIPEGYSVSREKKERFSLILESASTNQTSMYLCASSLLKRSEAFFGQGTRLTVV.

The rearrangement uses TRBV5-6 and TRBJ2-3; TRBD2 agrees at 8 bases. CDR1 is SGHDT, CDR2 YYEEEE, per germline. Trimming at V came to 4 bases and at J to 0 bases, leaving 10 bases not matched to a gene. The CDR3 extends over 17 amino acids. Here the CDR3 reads CASSPTQRGPSTDTQYF. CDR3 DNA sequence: TGTGCCAGCAGCCCCACGCAGCGGGGGCCCAGCACAGATACGCAGTATTTT.

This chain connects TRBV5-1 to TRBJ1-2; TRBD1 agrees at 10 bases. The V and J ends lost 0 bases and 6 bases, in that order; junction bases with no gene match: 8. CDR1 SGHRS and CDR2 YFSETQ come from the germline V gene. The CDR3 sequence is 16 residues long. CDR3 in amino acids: CASSLAMGQGRDGYTF. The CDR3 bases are TGCGCCAGCAGCTTGGCCATGGGACAGGGGAGGGATGGCTACACCTTC. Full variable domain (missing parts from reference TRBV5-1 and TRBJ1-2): KAGVTQTPRYLIKTRGQQVTLSCSPISGHRSVSWYQQTPGQGLQFLFEYFSETQRNKGNFPGRFSGRQFSNSRSEMNVSTLELGDSALYLCASSLAMGQGRDGYTFGSGTRLTVV.

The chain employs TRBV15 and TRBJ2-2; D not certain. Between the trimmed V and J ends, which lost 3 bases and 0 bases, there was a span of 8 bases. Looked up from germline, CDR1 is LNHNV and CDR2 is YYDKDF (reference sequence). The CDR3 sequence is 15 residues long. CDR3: CATSRAQANTGELFF. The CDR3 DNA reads TGTGCCACCAGCAGGGCCCAGGCGAACACCGGGGAGCTGTTTTTT. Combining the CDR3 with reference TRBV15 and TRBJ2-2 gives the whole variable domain DAMVIQNPRYQVTQFGKPVTLSCSQTLNHNVMYWYQQKSSQAPKLLFHYYDKDFNNEADTPDNFQSRRPNTSFCFLDIRSPGLGDTAMYLCATSRAQANTGELFFGEGSRLTVL.

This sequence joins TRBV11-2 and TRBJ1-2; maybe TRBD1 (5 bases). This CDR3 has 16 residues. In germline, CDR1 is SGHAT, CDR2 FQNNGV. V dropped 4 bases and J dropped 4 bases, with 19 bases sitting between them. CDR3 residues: CASSSLLKGAAYGYTF. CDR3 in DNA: TGTGCCAGCAGCTCCCTCTTGAAAGGGGCTGCCTATGGCTACACCTTC.

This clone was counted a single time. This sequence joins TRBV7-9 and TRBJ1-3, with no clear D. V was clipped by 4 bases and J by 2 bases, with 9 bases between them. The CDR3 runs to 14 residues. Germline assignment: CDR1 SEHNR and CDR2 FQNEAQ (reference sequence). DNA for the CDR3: TGTGCCAGCAGCTGGCGGGCGGCTGGAAACACCATATATTTT. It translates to CASSWRAAGNTIYF.

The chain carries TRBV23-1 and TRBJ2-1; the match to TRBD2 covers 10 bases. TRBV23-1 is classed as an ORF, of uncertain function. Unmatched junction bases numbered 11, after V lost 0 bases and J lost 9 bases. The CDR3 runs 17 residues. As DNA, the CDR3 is TGCGCCAGCAGTCAATCGGTAAGCGGGGGGGCCGCAGCTGAGCAGTTCTTC. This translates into CASSQSVSGGAAAEQFF.

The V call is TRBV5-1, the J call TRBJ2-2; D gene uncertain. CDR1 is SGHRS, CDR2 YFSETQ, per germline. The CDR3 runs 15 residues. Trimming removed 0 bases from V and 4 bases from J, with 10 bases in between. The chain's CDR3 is CASSLDPSSTGELFF. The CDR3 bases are TGCGCCAGCAGCTTGGATCCGAGTAGCACCGGGGAGCTGTTTTTT.

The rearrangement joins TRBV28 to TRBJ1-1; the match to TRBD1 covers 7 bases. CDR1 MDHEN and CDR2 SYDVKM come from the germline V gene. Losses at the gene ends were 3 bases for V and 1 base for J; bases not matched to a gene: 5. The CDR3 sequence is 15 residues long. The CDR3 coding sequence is TGTGCCAGCAGTTTGGTGTACAGGGGGAACACTGAAGCTTTCTTT. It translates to CASSLVYRGNTEAFF.

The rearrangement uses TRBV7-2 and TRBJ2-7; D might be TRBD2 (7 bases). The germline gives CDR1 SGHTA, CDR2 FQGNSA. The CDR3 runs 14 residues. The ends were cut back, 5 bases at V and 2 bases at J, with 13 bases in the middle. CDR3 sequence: CASSPGGGPYEQYF. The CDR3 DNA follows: TGTGCCAGCAGCCCTGGGGGGGGCCCCTACGAGCAGTACTTC.

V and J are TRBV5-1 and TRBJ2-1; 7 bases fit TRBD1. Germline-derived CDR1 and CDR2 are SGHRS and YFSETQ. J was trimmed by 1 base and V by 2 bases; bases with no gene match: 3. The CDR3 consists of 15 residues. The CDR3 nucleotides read TGCGCCAGCAGCTTCGGACAGGTATCCTACAATGAGCAGTTCTTC. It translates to CASSFGQVSYNEQFF.

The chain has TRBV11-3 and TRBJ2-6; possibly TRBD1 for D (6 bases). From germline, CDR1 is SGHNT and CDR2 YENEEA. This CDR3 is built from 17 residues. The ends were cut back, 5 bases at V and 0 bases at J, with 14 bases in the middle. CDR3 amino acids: CASSQETGPSGANVLTF. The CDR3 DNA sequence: TGTGCCAGCAGCCAAGAGACAGGCCCCTCTGGGGCCAACGTCCTGACTTTC.

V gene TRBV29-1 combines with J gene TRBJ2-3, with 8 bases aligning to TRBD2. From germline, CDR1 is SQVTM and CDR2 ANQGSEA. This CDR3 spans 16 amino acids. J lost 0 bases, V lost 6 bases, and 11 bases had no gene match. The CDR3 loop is CSVRGTSGKSTDTQYF. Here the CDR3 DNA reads TGCAGCGTCCGGGGTACTAGCGGTAAAAGCACAGATACGCAGTATTTT.

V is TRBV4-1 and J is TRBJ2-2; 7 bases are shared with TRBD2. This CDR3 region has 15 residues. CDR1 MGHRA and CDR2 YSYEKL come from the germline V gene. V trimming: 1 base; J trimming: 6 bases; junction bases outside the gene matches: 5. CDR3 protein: CASSQAERGAGELFF. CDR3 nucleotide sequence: TGCGCCAGCAGCCAAGCTGAGCGGGGTGCCGGGGAGCTGTTTTTT.